These 11 T cell receptor beta chains originate from one sample sequenced in a study of T cells in Graves' hyperthyroidism and ophthalmopathy. Regions amplified from RNA transcripts were the TCR beta CDR3 regions. Initially, a first-round RT-PCR of the TCR CDR3 employed the HTBI primer set. TCRdb passed the multiplex PCR reads through MiXCR, listing each CDR3 protein once. Found here are some 340,000 distinct CDR3 sequences, around 15% of them singletons; the top ten hold 34%. The sample comprised blood. Receptors were obtained from a woman aged 35 to 49 with Graves' ophthalmopathy.

CDR3 sequence: CASHRRTVTFYSGNTIYF. CDR3 DNA sequence: TGTGCCAGTCACCGACGGACAGTTACTTTCTACTCTGGAAACACCATATATTTT. This sequence joins TRBV19 and TRBJ1-3; the D gene is possibly TRBD1 (6 bases). The CDR3 extends over 18 amino acids. Trimming pared 8 bases from V and 0 bases from J, leaving 23 bases between. Germline CDR1 is LNHDA and CDR2 is SQIVND (reference sequence). The variable domain in full, with the rest retrieved from reference TRBV19 and TRBJ1-3, is DGGITQSPKYLFRKEGQNVTLSCEQNLNHDAMYWYRQDPGQGLRLIYYSQIVNDFQKGDIAEGYSVSREKKESFPLTVTSAQKNPTAFYLCASHRRTVTFYSGNTIYFGEGSWLTVV.

This clonotype was found once. The rearrangement joins TRBV27 to TRBJ2-7, with TRBD1 matching over 7 bases. The CDR3 loop spans 13 amino acids. Germline CDR1 reads MNHEY; CDR2 reads SMNVEV (reference sequence). V lost 8 bases, J lost 2 bases, and 6 bases stayed unmatched. The CDR3 DNA sequence: TGTGCCAGCCGTCTAGGGGGCACCTACGAGCAGTACTTC. It translates to CASRLGGTYEQYF.

This clonotype was counted ten times or more. The chain couples TRBV11-2 to TRBJ2-1; no definite D call. Germline V CDR1 and CDR2: SGHAT, FQNNGV. With 0 bases removed from V and 1 base from J, the gap between germline ends came to 4 bases. CDR3 length equals 14 residues. The CDR3 DNA sequence: TGTGCCAGCAGCTTAGAAGCGTCCTACAATGAGCAGTTCTTC. Translating gives CASSLEASYNEQFF.

This clonotype was found many times. This rearrangement joins TRBV12-3 or TRBV12-4 to TRBJ1-1, with D unresolved. V shed 3 bases and J shed 6 bases, with 17 bases lying between them. The CDR3 is made up of 15 amino acids. The CDR3 DNA reads TGTGCCAGCAGTTTTAACCCCCGGGCCCTCCCTGAAGCTTTCTTT. It encodes CASSFNPRALPEAFF.

The V and J genes are TRBV14 and TRBJ1-6; perhaps TRBD1 as D (6 bases). V lost 5 bases and J 10 bases, leaving 12 bases between the germline ends. CDR3 length equals 13 residues. Germline lookup yields CDR1 SGHDN and CDR2 FVKESK. The CDR3 here is CASSLQGGSPLHF. The CDR3, as DNA: TGTGCCAGCAGCTTACAGGGAGGATCACCCCTCCACTTT. Based on the CDR3 plus reference TRBV14 and TRBJ1-6, the full variable domain is EAGVTQFPSHSVIEKGQTVTLRCDPISGHDNLYWYRRVMGKEIKFLLHFVKESKQDESGMPNNRFLAERTGGTYSTLKVQPAELEDSGVYFCASSLQGGSPLHFGNGTRLTVT.

The V gene is TRBV29-1, the J gene TRBJ2-7, with D uncertain. The CDR3 contains 13 residues. Germline CDR1 reads SQVTM; CDR2 reads ANQGSEA. V lost 1 base and J 0 bases, leaving 7 bases between the germline ends. The CDR3: CSVEGRHSYEQYF. CDR3 DNA: TGCAGCGTTGAAGGTCGACACTCCTACGAGCAGTACTTC.

There are a few counts of this clonotype. The chain employs TRBV4-2 and TRBJ2-7; 8 bases match TRBD2. V shed 2 bases, J shed 0 bases, and the junction held 6 bases outside the gene matches. CDR1 and CDR2 from the germline V gene are LGHNA and YNFKEQ. CDR3 length: 16 residues. CDR3 DNA sequence: TGTGCCAGCAGCCAAACAAGCGGGGGAAGCTCCTACGAGCAGTACTTC. This encodes CASSQTSGGSSYEQYF.

At least ten counts were recorded for this clonotype. The chain recombines TRBV10-3 with TRBJ2-1, with a possible D match to TRBD2 (5 bases). Germline CDR1 ENHRY, CDR2 SYGVKD. V gave up 7 bases and J gave up 12 bases, with 19 bases separating them. There are 13 residues in the CDR3. The CDR3 is CAIKRRTRRGQFF. The CDR3 bases are TGTGCCATCAAGAGGAGGACCCGAAGAGGGCAGTTCTTC.

Ten or more counts support this clonotype. This rearrangement joins TRBV10-2 to TRBJ2-7; TRBD1 agrees at 10 bases. The germline gives CDR1 WSHSY, CDR2 SAAADI. This CDR3 contains 14 residues. V trimming: 3 bases; J trimming: 3 bases; junction bases outside the gene matches: 2. DNA for the CDR3: TGCGCCAGCAGTGACCGGGACAGGGGCTACGAGCAGTACTTC. Translated: CASSDRDRGYEQYF.

The chain is built from TRBV5-5 and TRBJ1-2; D call uncertain. V dropped 1 base and J dropped 2 bases, with 12 bases sitting between them. Germline CDR1 SGHKS, CDR2 YYEKEE (reference sequence). This CDR3 contains 15 residues. Here the CDR3 DNA reads TGTGCCAGCAGCTTGCGGGGAGGACGGAACTATGGCTACACCTTC. It is translated as CASSLRGGRNYGYTF.

This clonotype has more than one count but fewer than ten. V is TRBV7-9 and J is TRBJ1-4; D is undetermined. CDR1 and CDR2 from the germline V gene are SEHNR and FQNEAQ (reference sequence). This CDR3 has 12 residues. The V and J ends lost 5 bases and 6 bases respectively, with 7 bases between them. CDR3 in DNA: TGTGCCAGCAGCCAAAACGATGAAAAACTGTTTTTT. As protein: CASSQNDEKLFF.